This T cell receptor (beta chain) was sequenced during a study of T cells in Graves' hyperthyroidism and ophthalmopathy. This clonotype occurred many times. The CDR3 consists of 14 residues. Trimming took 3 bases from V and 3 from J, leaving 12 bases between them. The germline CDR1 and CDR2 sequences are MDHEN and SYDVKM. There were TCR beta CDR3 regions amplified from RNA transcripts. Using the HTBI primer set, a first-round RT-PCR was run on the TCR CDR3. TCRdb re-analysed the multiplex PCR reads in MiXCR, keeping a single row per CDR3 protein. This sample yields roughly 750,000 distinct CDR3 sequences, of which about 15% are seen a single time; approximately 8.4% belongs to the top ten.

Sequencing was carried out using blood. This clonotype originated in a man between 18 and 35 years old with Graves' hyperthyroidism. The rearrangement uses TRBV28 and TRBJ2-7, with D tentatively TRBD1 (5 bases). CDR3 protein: CASSFPPGNYEQYF. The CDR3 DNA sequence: TGTGCCAGCAGTTTCCCCCCAGGGAACTACGAGCAGTACTTC. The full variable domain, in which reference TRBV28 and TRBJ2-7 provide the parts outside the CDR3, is DVKVTQSSRYLVKRTGEKVFLECVQDMDHENMFWYRQDPGLGLRLIYFSYDVKMKEKGDIPEGYSVSREKKERFSLILESASTNQTSMYLCASSFPPGNYEQYFGPGTRLTVT.